This entry lists 22 T cell receptor beta chains sequenced from one sample in a study of brain T cells in children with intractable seizures. TCRdb's table, derived via immunoSEQ multiplex PCR, lists solely in-frame clones and lacks some. The sample consists of roughly 23,000 clones, 85% to 95% of them appearing once. Source: peripheral blood, taken at surgery. These receptors originate from a boy between 10 and 17 years old with focal cortical dysplasia and intractable seizures.

A few counts support this clone. The rearrangement links TRBV28 to TRBJ2-7; TRBD1 matches 10 bases. The CDR3 sequence is 17 residues long. Germline V gives CDR1 MDHEN, CDR2 SYDVKM. Germline trimming cut 2 bases from V and 5 bases from J; bases unmatched to any gene: 12. CDR3 nucleotide sequence: TGTGCCAGCAGTTTAGGAAGGTGGGAGACAGGGGGCCACGAGCAGTACTTC. Translated: CASSLGRWETGGHEQYF.

The chain links TRBV9 to TRBJ2-3; the D is unclear. The CDR3 has 14 amino acids. V was clipped by 0 bases and J by 2 bases, with 7 bases between them. CDR1 SGDLS and CDR2 YYNGEE come from the germline V gene. For the CDR3, the DNA is TGTGCCAGCAGCGTAGCGGGCTCCACAGATACGCAGTATTTT. This codes for CASSVAGSTDTQYF.

The chain combines TRBV29-1 with TRBJ2-1; 7 nucleotides match TRBD2. With V trimmed by 6 bases and J by 9 bases, 11 bases remained unmatched. Germline assignment: CDR1 SQVTM and CDR2 ANQGSEA. This CDR3 region has 13 residues. CDR3 residues: CSVSLALAAEQFF. CDR3 DNA sequence: TGCAGCGTGTCCCTAGCGCTAGCGGCTGAGCAGTTCTTC.

V gene TRBV5-1 combines with J gene TRBJ2-3, with a weak D call TRBD1 (5 bases). The CDR3 runs 14 residues. Germline V CDR1 and CDR2: SGHRS, YFSETQ. Trimming stripped 2 bases from V and 1 base from J, with 8 bases between. This CDR3 reads CASSFVGRTDTQYF. CDR3 nucleotide sequence: TGCGCCAGCAGCTTTGTGGGGCGCACAGATACGCAGTATTTT. The variable domain in full, completed from reference TRBV5-1 and TRBJ2-3, reads KAGVTQTPRYLIKTRGQQVTLSCSPISGHRSVSWYQQTPGQGLQFLFEYFSETQRNKGNFPGRFSGRQFSNSRSEMNVSTLELGDSALYLCASSFVGRTDTQYFGPGTRLTVL.

The chain combines TRBV3-1 (or the pseudogene TRBV3-2) with TRBJ1-1; D unclear. The V gene lost 2 bases and the J gene lost 5 bases, with 12 bases spanning the gap. CDR1 LGHDT and CDR2 YNNKEL come from the germline V gene (reference sequence). This CDR3 has 14 amino acids. Here the CDR3 DNA reads TGTGCCAGCAGCCAATCGGCCGGGAAAACTGAAGCTTTCTTT. Amino acids: CASSQSAGKTEAFF.

The chain combines TRBV7-9 with TRBJ2-3; 7 bases align to TRBD2. J gave up 5 bases and V 4 bases, and 15 bases lay outside the gene matches. Germline assignment: CDR1 SEHNR and CDR2 FQNEAQ (reference sequence). The CDR3 sequence is 17 residues long. DNA of the CDR3: TGTGCCAGCAGCTACCCGGCCGGGGCGGGGGTCGGAGATACGCAGTATTTT. Translating it yields CASSYPAGAGVGDTQYF.

This chain links TRBV19 with TRBJ2-7, with D hard to call. Germline V gene data show CDR1 as LNHDA and CDR2 as SQIVND (reference sequence). The CDR3 totals 11 residues. Trimming took off 4 bases at V and 5 bases at J, with 6 bases between the two ends. The CDR3 spells CASSSGNEQYV. The CDR3 region has the DNA TGTGCCAGTAGTAGTGGTAACGAGCAGTACGTC.

The chain uses TRBV25-1 and TRBJ1-3; no reliable D call. Germline assignment: CDR1 MGHDK and CDR2 SYGVNS. Trimming removed 2 bases from V and 2 bases from J, with 10 bases in between. The length of the CDR3 is 15 residues. Here the CDR3 DNA reads TGTGCCAGCAGTGAACGAAACTTGCCTGGAAACACCATATATTTT. Protein: CASSERNLPGNTIYF.

This clone was counted between two and nine times. The rearrangement links TRBV7-4 to TRBJ1-3, with D uncertain. CDR3 size: 15 residues. V lost 2 bases and J 0 bases, leaving 8 bases between the germline ends. CDR1 and CDR2 (germline): SGHVT, SQSDAQ. CDR3 in DNA: TGTGCCAGCAGCTTATCACAGAACTCTGGAAACACCATATATTTT. Residues: CASSLSQNSGNTIYF.

This clone was seen only once. The V gene is TRBV7-8, the J gene TRBJ1-2; weak D call: TRBD1 (5 bases). Germline-derived CDR1 and CDR2 are SGHVS and FQNEAQ. This CDR3 region has 15 residues. The ends were cut back, 1 base at V and 2 bases at J, with 11 bases in the middle. In DNA form, the CDR3 reads TGTGCCAGCAGCTTAGAGGCACAGGCCAACTATGGCTACACCTTC. This sequence encodes CASSLEAQANYGYTF.

V usage is TRBV5-3 and J usage is TRBJ2-7; the D is unclear. TRBV5-3 is known as an ORF, though its function is uncertain. Trimming pared 0 bases from V and 0 bases from J, leaving 16 bases between. The CDR3 has 17 residues. The CDR3 coding sequence is TGTGCCAGAAGCTTGGGGTTGGGGAACCGATGCTCCTACGAGCAGTACGTC. It codes for CARSLGLGNRCSYEQYV.

The chain combines TRBV6-1 with TRBJ2-2; TRBD2 is a possible D gene (5 bases). CDR3 length: 18 residues. Trimming left V 0 bases short and J 5 bases short, with 19 bases between. The germline V gene has CDR1 MNHNS and CDR2 SASEGT. The CDR3: CASSEAVRSKRRTGELFF. The CDR3 region has the DNA TGTGCCAGCAGTGAAGCAGTCAGATCTAAGCGGCGGACCGGGGAGCTGTTTTTT.

The chain has TRBV9 and TRBJ2-6, with D possibly TRBD2 on 6 matching bases. The germline V and J ends were trimmed by 0 bases and 4 bases, with 8 bases remaining between them. The CDR3 covers 15 residues. Looked up from germline, CDR1 is SGDLS and CDR2 is YYNGEE. The CDR3 DNA is TGTGCCAGCAGCGTAGGCGGGGCAGGGGCCAACGTCCTGACTTTC. It encodes CASSVGGAGANVLTF.

J is TRBJ1-6 and V is TRBV2; 7 nucleotides line up with TRBD1. Germline trimming cut 4 bases from V and 10 bases from J; bases unmatched to any gene: 13. CDR1 SNHLY and CDR2 FYNNEI come from the germline V gene. The CDR3 spans 16 residues. The CDR3 spells CASSVIDRARESPLHF. CDR3 in DNA: TGTGCCAGCAGTGTAATAGACAGGGCCAGGGAATCACCCCTCCACTTT.

The CDR3 loop reads CASSLAVERKLFF. The CDR3 nucleotides read TGCGCCAGCAGCTTGGCCGTGGAGAGGAAACTGTTTTTT. V and J are TRBV5-1 and TRBJ1-4; D is unclear. CDR1 is SGHRS and CDR2 is YFSETQ in the germline V gene. The length of the CDR3 is 13 residues. V was trimmed by 0 bases and J by 11 bases, leaving 11 bases between them.

The V and J genes are TRBV7-2 and TRBJ1-2, with 7 bases lining up with TRBD1. The length of the CDR3 is 15 residues. Trimming at V came to 3 bases and at J to 8 bases, leaving 12 bases not matched to a gene. Germline CDR1 and CDR2: SGHTA and FQGNSA. The CDR3 bases are TGTGCCAGCAGCTTCCTATTCCGGGACAGTCGCGGCTACACCTTC. This encodes CASSFLFRDSRGYTF.

V usage is TRBV6-5 and J usage is TRBJ2-1; possibly TRBD2 for D (6 bases). Germline V gene data show CDR1 as MNHEY and CDR2 as SVGAGI. The CDR3 runs 15 residues. V lost 6 bases and J 8 bases, leaving 20 bases between the germline ends. CDR3 nucleotides: TGTGCCAGCAGGCCCCGACTAGGAGCACCCGATGAGCAGTTCTTC. Its protein product is CASRPRLGAPDEQFF.

V and J are TRBV10-1 and TRBJ2-3; no reliable D call. This CDR3 spans 12 amino acids. Trimming shortened V by 3 bases and J by 3 bases, and 4 bases separated the two germline ends. Germline loops: CDR1 WNHNN, CDR2 SYGVQD (reference sequence). The CDR3 region is CASSDGTDTQYF. CDR3 coding DNA: TGCGCCAGCAGTGACGGTACAGATACGCAGTATTTT.

The J gene is TRBJ2-1, the V gene TRBV24-1; 9 nucleotides agree with TRBD1. Trimming took 3 bases from V and 7 from J; bases not matched to a gene: 6. Germline V gene lookup returns CDR1 KGHDR and CDR2 SFDVKD. This CDR3 region has 15 residues. CDR3 in amino acids: CATSDEDRGGNEQFF. CDR3 DNA: TGTGCCACCAGTGATGAGGACAGGGGAGGAAATGAGCAGTTCTTC.

The rearrangement uses TRBV7-6 and TRBJ1-4, with D hard to call. The germline CDR1 and CDR2 sequences are SGHVS and FNYEAQ. V lost 2 bases and J lost 0, with 13 bases in between. The CDR3 runs 17 residues. This CDR3 is CASSLRAGDPTNEKLFF. DNA of the CDR3: TGTGCCAGCAGCTTAAGGGCAGGAGATCCAACTAATGAAAAACTGTTTTTT.

This chain uses TRBV9 with TRBJ1-2; 7 positions match TRBD1. The germline V gene has CDR1 SGDLS and CDR2 YYNGEE. The V and J ends lost 1 base and 5 bases, in that order; junction bases with no gene match: 8. There are 15 residues in the CDR3. The CDR3 is CASSVHDRVGYGYTF. The DNA for the CDR3 is TGTGCCAGCAGCGTACACGACAGGGTAGGATATGGCTACACCTTC.

The V call is TRBV7-9, the J call TRBJ1-5; TRBD1 is a possible D gene (6 bases). This CDR3 spans 18 amino acids. Looked up from germline, CDR1 is SEHNR and CDR2 is FQNEAQ (reference sequence). Trimming took 3 bases from V and 0 from J, leaving 18 bases between them. The CDR3 nucleotides read TGTGCCAGCAGCTTCAAACAACAGGGAAATGATAGCAATCAGCCCCAGCATTTT. Protein: CASSFKQQGNDSNQPQHF.